This entry lists 32 T cell receptor beta chains sequenced from one sample in a study of blood T cell repertoires in COVID-19. Profiled with immunoSEQ multiplex PCR; TCRdb holds only in-frame clones, not every one. The repertoire holds about 210,000 clones, with 60% to 85% as singletons. The sample was peripheral blood. The receptors originated from a woman between 65 and 79 years old with acute or convalescent COVID-19.

The chain links TRBV5-6 to TRBJ2-1, with a weak D call TRBD2 (6 bases). Germline V gene sequence: CDR1 SGHDT, CDR2 YYEEEE. This CDR3 has 13 amino acids. Deletions cut 4 bases from V and 4 bases from J, with 9 bases between. The chain's CDR3 is CASSRDLYNEQFF. The CDR3 DNA sequence: TGTGCCAGCAGCCGGGACTTGTACAATGAGCAGTTCTTC.

This clone was observed a few times. This sequence joins TRBV10-3 and TRBJ1-3; possible D gene TRBD1, 5 bases. V was pared by 8 bases and J by 0 bases, with 11 bases between. The CDR3 contains 14 residues. CDR1 is ENHRY, CDR2 SYGVKD, per germline. The CDR3 protein is CAIGALFSGNTIYF. CDR3 nucleotide sequence: TGTGCCATCGGGGCCCTATTCTCTGGAAACACCATATATTTT.

The chain joins TRBV5-5 to TRBJ1-4; 12 positions agree with TRBD1. Unmatched junction bases numbered 9, after V lost 2 bases and J lost 1 base. CDR3 length: 19 amino acids. Germline-derived CDR1 and CDR2 are SGHKS and YYEKEE (reference sequence). This CDR3 reads CASSFRPGQGAQTNEKLFF. For the CDR3, the DNA is TGTGCCAGCAGCTTCAGACCGGGACAGGGGGCGCAAACTAATGAAAAACTGTTTTTT.

The genes are TRBV5-5 and TRBJ1-1; TRBD1 aligns across 8 bases. V lost 1 base, J lost 1 base, and 3 bases stayed unmatched. The CDR3 contains 15 residues. CDR1 and CDR2 (germline): SGHKS, YYEKEE (reference sequence). CDR3 nucleotides: TGTGCCAGCAGCTTGACAGGGGGAAGGAACACTGAAGCTTTCTTT. Amino acids: CASSLTGGRNTEAFF.

This clone occurred once. The rearrangement joins TRBV2 to TRBJ2-3; 12 nucleotides line up with TRBD1. Looked up from germline, CDR1 is SNHLY and CDR2 is FYNNEI. The ends lost 4 bases at V and 5 bases at J; junction bases unmatched: 10. The CDR3 spans 17 residues. As DNA, the CDR3 is TGTGCCAGCAGTGTCCCCGGGACAGGGGGCATAAAAGATACGCAGTATTTT. Its protein is CASSVPGTGGIKDTQYF.

CDR3 sequence: CAWSAGTGRSTF. The CDR3 DNA is TGTGCCTGGAGCGCCGGGACAGGACGCAGCACCTTC. The rearrangement links TRBV30 to TRBJ1-2; 8 nucleotides match TRBD1. V was pared by 3 bases and J by 13 bases, with 10 bases of the junction left unmatched. CDR1 and CDR2 from the germline V gene are GTSNPN and SVGIG (reference sequence). The length of the CDR3 is 12 residues.

V usage is TRBV15 and J usage is TRBJ1-1; possible D gene TRBD1, 5 bases. Germline-derived CDR1 and CDR2 are LNHNV and YYDKDF (reference sequence). The V end was cut by 8 bases, the J end by 1 base, with 20 bases between. The CDR3 is made up of 16 amino acids. The CDR3 here is CATSGRGRGRNTEAFF. CDR3 in DNA: TGTGCCACCTCGGGACGGGGGAGGGGTCGGAACACTGAAGCTTTCTTT.

The chain is built from TRBV5-1 and TRBJ2-7; TRBD2 might be the D (5 bases). Trimming took 2 bases from V and 7 from J, leaving 16 bases between them. This CDR3 has 14 amino acids. CDR1 SGHRS and CDR2 YFSETQ come from the germline V gene. The CDR3 region is CASSFGSQTGEQYF. CDR3 sequence (DNA): TGCGCCAGCAGCTTCGGGTCTCAAACGGGGGAGCAGTACTTC.

The genes are TRBV19 and TRBJ1-5, with no clear D. V lost 7 bases and J 0 bases, leaving 7 bases between the germline ends. The CDR3 has 13 residues. Germline lookup yields CDR1 LNHDA and CDR2 SQIVND (reference sequence). The CDR3 here is CASTGDSNQPQHF. The CDR3 nucleotides read TGTGCCAGTACCGGGGATAGCAATCAGCCCCAGCATTTT. Full variable domain (outside the CDR3, taken from reference TRBV19 and TRBJ1-5): DGGITQSPKYLFRKEGQNVTLSCEQNLNHDAMYWYRQDPGQGLRLIYYSQIVNDFQKGDIAEGYSVSREKKESFPLTVTSAQKNPTAFYLCASTGDSNQPQHFGDGTRLSIL.

CDR3 in amino acids: CASSFLDRVSGYTF. The CDR3 nucleotides read TGCGCCAGCAGCTTCTTGGACAGGGTCTCTGGCTACACCTTC. The chain employs TRBV5-1 and TRBJ1-2; 8 bases are a match to TRBD1. Germline CDR1 is SGHRS and CDR2 is YFSETQ. The CDR3 covers 14 residues. Trimming took 2 bases from V and 7 from J; bases not matched to a gene: 7.

The chain has TRBV5-1 and TRBJ1-6, with no clear D. CDR3 length: 14 residues. V lost 1 base and J lost 7, with 9 bases in between. Germline values: CDR1 SGHRS, CDR2 YFSETQ. CDR3 nucleotide sequence: TGCGCCAGCAGCTTGAGCGAATGGAATTCACCCCTCCACTTT. Translation gives CASSLSEWNSPLHF.

V is TRBV27 and J is TRBJ2-5, with a tentative D call TRBD1 (5 bases). The CDR3 consists of 14 residues. Germline CDR1 is MNHEY and CDR2 is SMNVEV (reference sequence). V was clipped by 1 base and J by 5 bases, with 11 bases between them. CDR3 protein: CASSLYQGRETQYF. The CDR3, as DNA: TGTGCCAGCAGTTTATATCAGGGCAGGGAGACCCAGTACTTC.

The chain recombines TRBV7-7 with TRBJ2-3, with D hard to call. Per the germline V gene, CDR1 is SSHAT and CDR2 is FNYEAQ (reference sequence). V was pared by 1 base and J by 2 bases, with 10 bases between. The CDR3 length is 15 residues. The CDR3 loop is CASSLGLTPTDTQYF. The CDR3 DNA is TGTGCCAGCAGCTTAGGGCTCACCCCCACAGATACGCAGTATTTT.

The chain has TRBV5-1 and TRBJ2-2; 8 nucleotides match TRBD1. Germline CDR1 SGHRS, CDR2 YFSETQ. The CDR3 is 15 amino acids. The V and J ends lost 9 bases and 4 bases, in that order; junction bases with no gene match: 11. The CDR3 loop reads CATAGQGLSTGELFF. The CDR3 bases are TGCGCCACTGCCGGACAGGGCTTAAGCACCGGGGAGCTGTTTTTT. The full variable domain, rest sourced from reference TRBV5-1 and TRBJ2-2, is KAGVTQTPRYLIKTRGQQVTLSCSPISGHRSVSWYQQTPGQGLQFLFEYFSETQRNKGNFPGRFSGRQFSNSRSEMNVSTLELGDSALYLCATAGQGLSTGELFFGEGSRLTVL.

The chain is built from TRBV4-3 and TRBJ2-2; 7 nucleotides line up with TRBD1. Germline V gene data show CDR1 as LGHNA and CDR2 as YSLEER. CDR3 size: 16 residues. Losses at the gene ends were 0 bases for V and 3 bases for J; bases not matched to a gene: 4. The CDR3 sequence: CASSQDRQGDTGELFF. In DNA form, the CDR3 reads TGCGCCAGCAGCCAAGATCGCCAGGGGGACACCGGGGAGCTGTTTTTT.

Worth noting for this clone: Other DNA sequences from this sample encode an identical CDR3 as well. DNA of the CDR3: TGTGCCAGCAGCCCCCGACTAGCAACCACCTACGAGCAGTACTTC. As protein: CASSPRLATTYEQYF. The chain combines TRBV3-1 (or the pseudogene TRBV3-2) with TRBJ2-7, with 7 bases lining up with TRBD2. The CDR3 is 15 residues long. V lost 4 bases and J lost 2; bases outside the gene matches: 8. Germline V CDR1 and CDR2: LGHDT, YNNKEL (reference sequence).

As for this clone: Other DNA sequences in this sample translate to the same CDR3. The chain uses TRBV7-9 and TRBJ2-3, with D tentatively TRBD1 (6 bases). V was clipped by 4 bases and J by 0 bases, with 11 bases between them. CDR1 is SEHNR, CDR2 FQNEAQ, per germline (reference sequence). The CDR3 totals 15 residues. The CDR3 loop is CASSSDRSSTDTQYF. The CDR3 DNA follows: TGTGCCAGCAGCTCCGACAGGTCTAGCACAGATACGCAGTATTTT.

The chain joins TRBV7-6 to TRBJ1-2; 12 bases are a match to TRBD1. Germline CDR1 reads SGHVS; CDR2 reads FNYEAQ. The V gene end was trimmed by 5 bases and the J gene end by 8 bases; junction bases not matched to a gene: 6. CDR3 length equals 14 residues. CDR3 sequence: CASSQGQGAAGYTF. The CDR3 bases are TGTGCCAGCAGCCAGGGACAGGGGGCGGCCGGCTACACCTTC.

The rearrangement joins TRBV5-4 to TRBJ2-5, with a tentative D call TRBD1 (5 bases). CDR3 length: 15 amino acids. Trimming cost V 4 bases and J 2 bases, with 15 bases left between them. From germline, CDR1 is SGHNT and CDR2 YYREEE (reference sequence). CDR3 in amino acids: CASSPQRGIQETQYF. CDR3 DNA: TGTGCCAGCAGCCCGCAAAGGGGCATACAAGAGACCCAGTACTTC.

On this clone: One end of the junction is discordant with germline, which a read error may explain. The rearrangement joins TRBV6-5 to TRBJ1-5; D gene uncertain. The germline V gene has CDR1 MNHEY and CDR2 SVGAGI. The CDR3 contains 14 residues. The CDR3 reads CASRAGYSDQPQHF. The CDR3 nucleotides are TGTGCCAGCAGGGCAGGCTATAGCGATCAGCCCCAGCATTTT.

The V gene is TRBV19, the J gene TRBJ2-7; 11 bases line up with TRBD2. Germline CDR1 and CDR2: LNHDA and SQIVND (reference sequence). V lost 3 bases, J lost 4 bases, and 11 bases stayed unmatched. The CDR3 is 17 amino acids. CDR3 sequence: CASSMGTSGPDGYEQYF. The CDR3, as DNA: TGTGCCAGTAGTATGGGGACTAGCGGCCCGGACGGATACGAGCAGTACTTC.

The V gene is TRBV9, the J gene TRBJ1-5; D is uncertain. V was pared by 2 bases and J by 2 bases, with 5 bases between. The CDR3 is made up of 13 amino acids. Germline CDR1 is SGDLS and CDR2 is YYNGEE. The CDR3 is CASSVNGNQPQHF. The CDR3 region has the DNA TGTGCCAGCAGCGTTAATGGCAATCAGCCCCAGCATTTT. The full variable domain, in which reference TRBV9 and TRBJ1-5 provide the parts outside the CDR3, is DSGVTQTPKHLITATGQRVTLRCSPRSGDLSVYWYQQSLDQGLQFLIQYYNGEERAKGNILERFSAQQFPDLHSELNLSSLELGDSALYFCASSVNGNQPQHFGDGTRLSIL.

The genes are TRBV5-1 and TRBJ1-1; perhaps TRBD1 as D (6 bases). The germline CDR1 and CDR2 sequences are SGHRS and YFSETQ. V dropped 5 bases and J dropped 4 bases, with 12 bases sitting between them. The length of the CDR3 is 13 residues. The CDR3 sequence: CASRGQDSTEAFF. DNA for the CDR3: TGCGCCAGCAGAGGGCAGGACAGCACTGAAGCTTTCTTT.

V is TRBV24-1 and J is TRBJ2-5; 7 nucleotides agree with TRBD1. Trimming removed 4 bases from V and 5 bases from J; junction bases left unmatched: 9. There are 15 residues in the CDR3. In germline, CDR1 is KGHDR, CDR2 SFDVKD. The CDR3 DNA follows: TGTGCCACCAGTGACCACGGACAGGCCGGGGAGACCCAGTACTTC. This sequence encodes CATSDHGQAGETQYF.

Only a few counts were recorded for this clone. This chain links TRBV10-3 with TRBJ2-1, with 8 positions matching TRBD2. Germline lookup yields CDR1 ENHRY and CDR2 SYGVKD. V was clipped by 3 bases and J by 9 bases; unmatched bases: 13. This CDR3 is built from 16 residues. The CDR3 DNA sequence: TGTGCCATCAGTGATGCCCGAGCGGGGGCCGGGGGTGAGCAGTTCTTC. Protein sequence: CAISDARAGAGGEQFF.

This clone was observed once. The chain has TRBV5-6 and TRBJ2-3; a weak D match, TRBD1 (7 bases). In germline, CDR1 is SGHDT, CDR2 YYEEEE. The CDR3 consists of 13 residues. V was trimmed by 0 bases and J by 8 bases, leaving 10 bases between them. The CDR3 DNA reads TGTGCCAGCAGCTTGGTCCAGGGGGGTACGCAGTATTTT. This encodes CASSLVQGGTQYF.

This chain connects TRBV2 to TRBJ1-5; 12 bases are shared with TRBD1. V shed 5 bases and J 5 bases; nucleotides not matched to a gene: 4. CDR3 size: 15 residues. Germline V CDR1 and CDR2: SNHLY, FYNNEI. This CDR3 reads CASSKGQGAYQPQHF. CDR3 in DNA: TGTGCCAGCAGTAAGGGACAGGGGGCTTATCAGCCCCAGCATTTT.

The chain employs TRBV11-2 and TRBJ2-7; 8 positions match TRBD1. The CDR3 covers 16 residues. Germline V lookup: CDR1 SGHAT, CDR2 FQNNGV. After removal of 7 bases from V and 0 bases from J, the junction contained 11 bases not matched to a gene. The CDR3 coding sequence is TGTGCCAGCAACCTTCGGACAGGGAGCCTCTCCTACGAGCAGTACTTC. This sequence encodes CASNLRTGSLSYEQYF.

The sample holds a few counts of this clone. V and J are TRBV2 and TRBJ1-2, with TRBD1 as a possible D gene (5 bases). V lost 5 bases to trimming and J lost 4 bases, with 11 bases between them. The CDR3 loop spans 13 amino acids. The germline V gene has CDR1 SNHLY and CDR2 FYNNEI. The CDR3 nucleotides are TGTGCCAGCAGTTTGGACACCTCCTATGGCTACACCTTC. It specifies CASSLDTSYGYTF.

In regard to this clone: Other nucleotide sequences from this sample produce the same CDR3. The chain links TRBV3-1 (or the pseudogene TRBV3-2) to TRBJ2-1; D may be TRBD1 (6 bases). The CDR3 is made up of 12 amino acids. The V end lost 1 base, the J end lost 9 bases, and 7 bases lay between the germline ends. Germline V gene data show CDR1 as LGHDT and CDR2 as YNNKEL (reference sequence). The DNA for the CDR3 is TGTGCCAGCAGCCAAGTACAGGGTGAGCAGTTCTTC. It yields the protein CASSQVQGEQFF.

V usage is TRBV18 and J usage is TRBJ2-3, with D tentatively TRBD2 (6 bases). CDR1 and CDR2 from the germline V gene are KGHSH and LQKENI. The CDR3 extends over 13 amino acids. V shed 4 bases and J shed 4 bases, with 9 bases lying between them. The CDR3 DNA reads TGTGCCAGCTCACGACTAGAGGCAGATACGCAGTATTTT. Translation: CASSRLEADTQYF. The full variable domain, its missing parts supplied by reference TRBV18 and TRBJ2-3, is NAGVMQNPRHLVRRRGQEARLRCSPMKGHSHVYWYRQLPEEGLKFMVYLQKENIIDESGMPKERFSAEFPKEGPSILRIQQVVRGDSAAYFCASSRLEADTQYFGPGTRLTVL.

The chain recombines TRBV11-1 with TRBJ2-7, with 11 nucleotides matching TRBD2. V lost 5 bases to trimming and J lost 6 bases; unmatched junction nucleotides: 12. CDR3 length equals 16 residues. Germline V gene lookup returns CDR1 SGHAT and CDR2 FQDESV (reference sequence). CDR3 amino acids: CASSPSTSGVRGEQYF. DNA for the CDR3: TGTGCCAGCAGCCCCTCGACTAGCGGGGTACGAGGCGAGCAGTACTTC. The variable domain in full, completed from reference TRBV11-1 and TRBJ2-7, reads EAEVAQSPRYKITEKSQAVAFWCDPISGHATLYWYRQILGQGPELLVQFQDESVVDDSQLPKDRFSAERLKGVDSTLKIQPAELGDSAMYLCASSPSTSGVRGEQYFGPGTRLTVT.